This T cell receptor beta chain was documented in a study of T cell repertoires in cytomegalovirus infection. Study as a whole: Recently identified HLA-C-restricted CMV epitopes were among the peptides used.

CDR1 and CDR2 (germline): SQVTM, ANQGSEA. The CDR3 sequence is 12 residues long. Trimming removed 5 bases from V and 5 bases from J; junction bases left unmatched: 6. In TCRdb, the reads were re-called with MiXCR into one record per CDR3 protein. In the table there are about 700,000 distinct CDR3 sequences, roughly a third of which are singletons. About this clonotype itself: Its matching antigen is unknown.

Specimen: cultured PBMCs, collected from culture after CMV antigen stimulation. The rearrangement joins TRBV29-1 to TRBJ2-7, with TRBD1 identical over 7 bases. The sequence derives from a human donor in good health (CMV status not recorded). Some clones in this sample may be carry-over from other donors' samples. CDR3 residues: CSVTTGLNEQYF. DNA of the CDR3: TGCAGCGTTACGACAGGGCTAAACGAGCAGTACTTC.